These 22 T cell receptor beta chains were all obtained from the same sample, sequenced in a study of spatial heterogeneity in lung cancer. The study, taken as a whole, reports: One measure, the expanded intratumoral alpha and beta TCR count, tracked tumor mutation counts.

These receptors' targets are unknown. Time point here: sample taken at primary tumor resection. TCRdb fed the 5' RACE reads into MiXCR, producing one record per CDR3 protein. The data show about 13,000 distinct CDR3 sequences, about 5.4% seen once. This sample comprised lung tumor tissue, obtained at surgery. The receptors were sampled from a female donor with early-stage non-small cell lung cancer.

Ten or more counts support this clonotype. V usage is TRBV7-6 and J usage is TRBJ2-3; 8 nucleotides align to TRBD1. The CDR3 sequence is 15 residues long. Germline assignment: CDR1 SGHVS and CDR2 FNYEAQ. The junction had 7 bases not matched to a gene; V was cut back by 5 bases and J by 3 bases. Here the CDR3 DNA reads TGTGCCAGCAGCCCCGACAGGGGTCTGACAGATACGCAGTATTTT. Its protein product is CASSPDRGLTDTQYF.

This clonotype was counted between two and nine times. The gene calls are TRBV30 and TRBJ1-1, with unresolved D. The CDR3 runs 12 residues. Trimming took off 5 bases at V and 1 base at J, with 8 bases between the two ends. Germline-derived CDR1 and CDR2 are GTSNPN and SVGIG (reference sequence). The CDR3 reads CAWGQRNTEAFF. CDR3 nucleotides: TGTGCCTGGGGTCAGAGGAACACTGAAGCTTTCTTT.

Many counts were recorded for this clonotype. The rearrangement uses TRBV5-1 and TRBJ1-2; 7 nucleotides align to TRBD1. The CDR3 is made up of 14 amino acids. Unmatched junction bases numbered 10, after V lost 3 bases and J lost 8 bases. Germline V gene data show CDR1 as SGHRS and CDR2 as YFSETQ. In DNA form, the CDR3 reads TGCGCCAGCAGCTCAAACTGGACAGGCAGGGGCTACACCTTC. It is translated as CASSSNWTGRGYTF. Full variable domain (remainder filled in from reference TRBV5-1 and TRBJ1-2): KAGVTQTPRYLIKTRGQQVTLSCSPISGHRSVSWYQQTPGQGLQFLFEYFSETQRNKGNFPGRFSGRQFSNSRSEMNVSTLELGDSALYLCASSSNWTGRGYTFGSGTRLTVV.

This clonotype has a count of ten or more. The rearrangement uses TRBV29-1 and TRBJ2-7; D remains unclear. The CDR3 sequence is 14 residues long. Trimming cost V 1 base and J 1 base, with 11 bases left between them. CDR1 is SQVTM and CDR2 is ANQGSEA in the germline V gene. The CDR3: CSVEAEPESYEQYF. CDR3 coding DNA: TGCAGCGTTGAAGCCGAACCGGAGTCCTACGAGCAGTACTTC.

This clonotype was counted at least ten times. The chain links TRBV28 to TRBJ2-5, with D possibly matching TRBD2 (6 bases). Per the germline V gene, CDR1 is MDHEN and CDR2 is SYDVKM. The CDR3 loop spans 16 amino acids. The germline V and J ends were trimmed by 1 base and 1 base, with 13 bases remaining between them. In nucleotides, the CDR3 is TGTGCCAGCAGTTTATACGGGAGAGGAGTCCAAGAGACCCAGTACTTC. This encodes CASSLYGRGVQETQYF. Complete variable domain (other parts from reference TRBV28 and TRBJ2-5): DVKVTQSSRYLVKRTGEKVFLECVQDMDHENMFWYRQDPGLGLRLIYFSYDVKMKEKGDIPEGYSVSREKKERFSLILESASTNQTSMYLCASSLYGRGVQETQYFGPGTRLLVL.

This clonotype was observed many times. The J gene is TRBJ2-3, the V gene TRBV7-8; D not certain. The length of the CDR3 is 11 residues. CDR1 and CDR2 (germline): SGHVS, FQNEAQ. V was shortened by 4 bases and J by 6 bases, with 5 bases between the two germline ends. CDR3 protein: CASSSWDTQYF. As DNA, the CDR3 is TGTGCCAGCAGCTCTTGGGATACGCAGTATTTT.

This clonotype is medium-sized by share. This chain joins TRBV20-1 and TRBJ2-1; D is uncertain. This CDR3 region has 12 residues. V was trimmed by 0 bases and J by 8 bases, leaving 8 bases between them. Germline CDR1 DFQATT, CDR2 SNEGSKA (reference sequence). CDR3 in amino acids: CSARDQSHEQFF. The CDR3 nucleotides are TGCAGTGCTAGAGATCAGTCGCATGAGCAGTTCTTC.

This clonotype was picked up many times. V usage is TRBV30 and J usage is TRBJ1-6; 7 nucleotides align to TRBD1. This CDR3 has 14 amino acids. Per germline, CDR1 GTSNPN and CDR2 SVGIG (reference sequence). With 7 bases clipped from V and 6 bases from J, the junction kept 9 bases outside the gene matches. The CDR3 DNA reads TGTGCCTCCGAGGGGAGGGGGCCTAATTCACCCCTCCACTTT. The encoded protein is CASEGRGPNSPLHF. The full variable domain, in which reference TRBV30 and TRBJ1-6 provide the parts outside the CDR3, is SQTIHQWPATLVQPVGSPLSLECTVEGTSNPNLYWYRQAAGRGLQLLFYSVGIGQISSEVPQNLSASRPQDRQFILSSKKLLLSDSGFYLCASEGRGPNSPLHFGNGTRLTVT.

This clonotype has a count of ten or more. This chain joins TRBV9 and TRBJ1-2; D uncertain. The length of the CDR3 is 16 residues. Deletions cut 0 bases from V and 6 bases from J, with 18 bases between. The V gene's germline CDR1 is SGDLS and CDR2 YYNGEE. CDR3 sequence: CASSVAPGVSPHGYTF. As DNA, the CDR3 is TGTGCCAGCAGCGTAGCCCCAGGAGTTTCCCCCCATGGCTACACCTTC.

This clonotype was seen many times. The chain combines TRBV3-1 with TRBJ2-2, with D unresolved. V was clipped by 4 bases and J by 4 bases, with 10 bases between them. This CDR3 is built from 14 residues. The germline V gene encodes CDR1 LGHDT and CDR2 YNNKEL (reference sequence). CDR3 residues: CASSPVPGTGELFF. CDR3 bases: TGTGCCAGCAGCCCTGTCCCGGGCACCGGGGAGCTGTTTTTT.

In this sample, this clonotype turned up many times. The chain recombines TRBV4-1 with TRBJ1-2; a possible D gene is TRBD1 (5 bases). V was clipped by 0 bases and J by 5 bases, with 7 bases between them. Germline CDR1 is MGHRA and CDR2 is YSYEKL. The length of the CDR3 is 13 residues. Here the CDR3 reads CASSQDSGYGYTF. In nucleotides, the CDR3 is TGCGCCAGCAGCCAAGATTCAGGGTATGGCTACACCTTC.

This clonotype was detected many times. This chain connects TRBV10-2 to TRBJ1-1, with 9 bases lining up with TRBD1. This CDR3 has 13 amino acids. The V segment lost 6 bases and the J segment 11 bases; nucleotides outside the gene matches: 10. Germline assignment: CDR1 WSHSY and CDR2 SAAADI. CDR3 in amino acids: CASRPGQGRSAFF. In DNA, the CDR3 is TGCGCCAGCAGGCCGGGACAGGGACGTAGTGCTTTCTTT.

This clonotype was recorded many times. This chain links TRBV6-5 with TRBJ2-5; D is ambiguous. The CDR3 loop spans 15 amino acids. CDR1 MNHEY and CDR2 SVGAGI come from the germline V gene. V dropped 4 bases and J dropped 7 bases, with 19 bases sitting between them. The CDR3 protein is CASSSSGSRAGTQYF. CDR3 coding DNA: TGTGCCAGCAGTTCCTCCGGGTCCCGAGCTGGGACCCAGTACTTC.

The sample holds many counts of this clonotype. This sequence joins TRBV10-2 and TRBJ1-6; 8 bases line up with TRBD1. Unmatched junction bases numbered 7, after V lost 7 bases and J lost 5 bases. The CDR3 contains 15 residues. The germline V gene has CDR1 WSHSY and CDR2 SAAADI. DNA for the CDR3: TGCGCCAGCACCCTGGACAGGGCCCATAATTCACCCCTCCACTTT. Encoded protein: CASTLDRAHNSPLHF.

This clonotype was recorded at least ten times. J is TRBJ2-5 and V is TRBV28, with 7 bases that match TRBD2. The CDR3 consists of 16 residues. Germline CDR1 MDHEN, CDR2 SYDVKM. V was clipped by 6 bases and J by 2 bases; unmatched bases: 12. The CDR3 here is CASSKNLGRPQETQYF. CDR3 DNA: TGTGCCAGCAGCAAGAATCTCGGGAGGCCACAAGAGACCCAGTACTTC.

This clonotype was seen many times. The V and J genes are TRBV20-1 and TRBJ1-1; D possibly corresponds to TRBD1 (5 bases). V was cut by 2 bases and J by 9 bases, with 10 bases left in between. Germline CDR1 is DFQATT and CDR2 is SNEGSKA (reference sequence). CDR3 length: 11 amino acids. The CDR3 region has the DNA TGCAGTGCTAGACAGGGCCAGAAAGCTTTCTTT. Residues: CSARQGQKAFF.

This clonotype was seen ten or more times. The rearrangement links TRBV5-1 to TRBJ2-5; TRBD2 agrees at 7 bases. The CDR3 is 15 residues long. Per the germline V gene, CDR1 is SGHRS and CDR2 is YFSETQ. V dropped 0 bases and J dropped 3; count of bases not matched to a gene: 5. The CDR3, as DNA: TGCGCCAGCAGCTTGGGTCTAGCGGCCAAAGAGACCCAGTACTTC. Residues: CASSLGLAAKETQYF.

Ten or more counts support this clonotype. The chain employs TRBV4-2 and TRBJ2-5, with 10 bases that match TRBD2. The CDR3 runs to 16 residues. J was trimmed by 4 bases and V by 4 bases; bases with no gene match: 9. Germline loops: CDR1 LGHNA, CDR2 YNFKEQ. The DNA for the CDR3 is TGTGCCAGCAGCCCCTCTAGACCTAGCGGGGGAGAGACCCAGTACTTC. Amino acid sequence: CASSPSRPSGGETQYF.

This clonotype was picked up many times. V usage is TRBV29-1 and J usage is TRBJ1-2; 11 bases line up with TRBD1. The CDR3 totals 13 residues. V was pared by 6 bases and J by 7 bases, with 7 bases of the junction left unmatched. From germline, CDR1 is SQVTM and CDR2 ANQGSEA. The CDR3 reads CSVPGQGDVGYTF. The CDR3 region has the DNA TGCAGCGTCCCGGGACAGGGGGATGTTGGCTACACCTTC. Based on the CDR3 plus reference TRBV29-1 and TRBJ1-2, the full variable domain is SAVISQKPSRDICQRGTSLTIQCQVDSQVTMMFWYRQQPGQSLTLIATANQGSEATYESGFVIDKFPISRPNLTFSTLTVSNMSPEDSSIYLCSVPGQGDVGYTFGSGTRLTVV.

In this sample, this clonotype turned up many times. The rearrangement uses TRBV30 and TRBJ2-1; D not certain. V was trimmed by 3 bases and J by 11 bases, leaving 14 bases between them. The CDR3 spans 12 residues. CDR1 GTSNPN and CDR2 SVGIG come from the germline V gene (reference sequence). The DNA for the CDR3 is TGTGCCTGGAGCGCCTTGGACCTTAAGCAGTTCTTC. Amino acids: CAWSALDLKQFF.

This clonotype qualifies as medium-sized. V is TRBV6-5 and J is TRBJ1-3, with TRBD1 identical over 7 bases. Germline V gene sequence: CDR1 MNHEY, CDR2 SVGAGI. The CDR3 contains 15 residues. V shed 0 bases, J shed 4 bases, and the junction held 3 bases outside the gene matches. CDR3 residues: CASSYSTGTGNTIYF. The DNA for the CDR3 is TGTGCCAGCAGTTACTCGACAGGGACAGGAAACACCATATATTTT.

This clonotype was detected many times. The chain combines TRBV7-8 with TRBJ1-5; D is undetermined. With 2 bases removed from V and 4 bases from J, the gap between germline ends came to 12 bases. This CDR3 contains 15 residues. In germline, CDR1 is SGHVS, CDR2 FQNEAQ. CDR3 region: CASSLNSGVNQPQHF. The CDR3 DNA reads TGTGCCAGCAGCTTAAACAGCGGAGTGAATCAGCCCCAGCATTTT.